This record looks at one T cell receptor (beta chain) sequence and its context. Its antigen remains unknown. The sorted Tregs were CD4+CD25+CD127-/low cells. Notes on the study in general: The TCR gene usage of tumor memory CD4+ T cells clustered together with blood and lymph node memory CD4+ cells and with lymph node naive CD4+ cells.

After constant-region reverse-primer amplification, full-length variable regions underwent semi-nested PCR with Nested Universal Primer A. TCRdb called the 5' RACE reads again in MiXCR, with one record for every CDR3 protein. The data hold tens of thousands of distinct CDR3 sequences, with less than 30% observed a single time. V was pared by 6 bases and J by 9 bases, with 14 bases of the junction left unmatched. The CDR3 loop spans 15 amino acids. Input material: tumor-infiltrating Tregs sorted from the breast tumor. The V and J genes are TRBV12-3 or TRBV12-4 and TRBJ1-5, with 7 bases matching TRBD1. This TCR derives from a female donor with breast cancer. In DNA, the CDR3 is TGTGCCAGCAGCTCCGCGACAGGGCTCCGGCGGCCCCAGCATTTT. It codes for CASSSATGLRRPQHF.